The clone carrying this T cell receptor (beta chain) was seen repeatedly, ten times or more. Trimming at V came to 2 bases and at J to 2 bases, leaving 5 bases not matched to a gene. The germline V gene has CDR1 SGHRS and CDR2 YFSETQ. The CDR3 length is 15 residues. MiXCR, run by TCRdb on the RT-PCR reads, gives a single entry per CDR3 protein. The sample lists about 4,200 distinct CDR3 sequences, 34% occurring once. The sequenced sample was memory CD4+ T cells from salivary gland. The rearrangement uses TRBV5-1 and TRBJ1-2; TRBD1 agrees at 8 bases. The receptor comes from a female donor with primary Sjogren's syndrome. DNA for the CDR3: TGCGCCAGCAGCTTACAGGGGGATACGAACTATGGCTACACCTTC. It is translated as CASSLQGDTNYGYTF.